Sequencing of this T cell receptor beta chain was carried out in a study of blood T cell repertoires in COVID-19. On the study more broadly: Samples representing acute and convalescent COVID-19 were sourced from the United States, Italy and Spain. Sample material is recorded as cDNA or gDNA derived from T cells, B-cell-depleted T cells, or PBMCs.

Germline CDR1 and CDR2: SGHNT and YYREEE (reference sequence). V was trimmed by 4 bases and J by 10 bases, leaving 26 bases between them. The CDR3 is 16 residues long. Original analysis: Amplification of reference gene primers was used by the study to estimate nucleated cell counts. Method: immunoSEQ multiplex PCR; TCRdb's copy keeps in-frame clones and lacks some. V and J calls plus clone size are reproduced from that table; the DNA served to infer D and trimming. The sample records some 260,000 clones, approximately 86% being singletons. The V call is TRBV5-4, the J call TRBJ1-1; D unclear. The sample taken for sequencing was peripheral blood. This TCR derives from a woman aged 25 to 39 with acute or convalescent COVID-19. For the CDR3, the DNA is TGTGCCAGCAGCCATGCTGGGGAGGGCCGAGGCTTCTCAGCTTTCTTT. Translation gives CASSHAGEGRGFSAFF.